The 11 T cell receptor beta chains listed next were all sequenced from one sample in a study of T and B cells in COVID-19 patients (dated by TCRdb to the early 2020s). Genomic DNA extracted from blood, in amounts of roughly 250-500 ng, served as the starting material for amplifying TRB repertoires. This sample was sequenced with an Illumina MiSeq. Multiplex PCR with BIOMED2 TRB-A/B primer pools was used to amplify the TRB rearrangements. The public reads were reprocessed in TCRdb via fastp at Q25 and MiXCR, keeping in-frame beta chains. Rows merge per CDR3 protein into single entries with the most common DNA and genes. In all, the sample holds about 7,600 distinct CDR3 sequences, and more than 25% of those were seen once. Of the sample, around 10% is held by the ten largest clones. What was sequenced was blood. The receptors here all came from a human donor with active COVID-19.

This clonotype has just a few counts. V usage is TRBV27 and J usage is TRBJ2-2; D is tentatively TRBD1 or TRBD2 (5 bases each). Germline CDR1 is MNHEY and CDR2 is SMNVEV (reference sequence). The CDR3 sequence is 17 residues long. Trimming shortened V by 3 bases and J by 7 bases, and 21 bases separated the two germline ends. As DNA, the CDR3 is TGTGCCAGCAGTTTCGAGTACCGGGACCCCCGGCGCGGGGAGCTGTTTTTT. It specifies CASSFEYRDPRRGELFF.

This clonotype was seen more than once but under ten times. The chain uses TRBV18 and TRBJ2-5; D is perhaps TRBD2 (6 bases). V lost 2 bases and J lost 3, with 13 bases in between. Germline V lookup: CDR1 KGHSH, CDR2 LQKENI. The CDR3 extends over 15 amino acids. CDR3 in DNA: TGTGCCAGCTCACCAAGCCGGGAGAGTAAAGAGACCCAGTACTTC. The encoded protein is CASSPSRESKETQYF.

The chain is built from TRBV2 and TRBJ1-4; D uncertain. The CDR3 runs to 14 residues. The germline V gene encodes CDR1 SNHLY and CDR2 FYNNEI. The germline V and J ends were trimmed by 3 bases and 5 bases, with 10 bases remaining between them. The CDR3 sequence is CASSDRQTNEKLFF. The DNA of the CDR3 is TGTGCCAGCAGTGACCGGCAGACCAATGAAAAACTGTTTTTT.

This chain links TRBV11-2 with TRBJ2-7; maybe TRBD1 (6 bases). CDR1 and CDR2 (germline): SGHAT, FQNNGV. This CDR3 has 14 amino acids. Trimming took 2 bases from V and 0 from J, leaving 8 bases between them. The CDR3 loop reads CASSLPDSSYEQYF. CDR3 coding DNA: TGTGCCAGCAGCTTACCGGACAGCTCCTACGAGCAGTACTTC.

This clonotype is medium-sized in the sample. The junction does not match germline at one end; this may be a read error. The V and J genes are TRBV27 and TRBJ2-1, with 14 nucleotides matching TRBD2. The CDR3 contains 13 residues. The germline V gene encodes CDR1 MNHEY and CDR2 SMNVEV (reference sequence). CDR3 sequence: CASSLGTSGRLIF. The CDR3 coding sequence is TGTGCCAGCAGTCTGGGGACTAGCGGGAGATTGATCTTC.

Sample share makes this clonotype medium-sized (0.01 to 0.1%). CDR3 amino acids: CACFNSNSGANVLTF. In nucleotides, the CDR3 is TGTGCCTGTTTTAACAGCAACTCTGGGGCCAACGTCCTGACTTTC. The chain uses TRBV6-1 and TRBJ2-6; D gene unclear. The V gene lost 11 bases and the J gene lost 0 bases, with 14 bases spanning the gap. This CDR3 spans 15 amino acids. Per the germline V gene, CDR1 is MNHNS and CDR2 is SASEGT.

The chain combines TRBV5-1 with TRBJ1-2; D is unresolved. The V end lost 1 base, the J end lost 0 bases, and 7 bases lay between the germline ends. This CDR3 contains 14 residues. CDR1 SGHRS and CDR2 YFSETQ come from the germline V gene. DNA of the CDR3: TGCGCCAGCAGCTTGATAGGGACTAACTATGGCTACACCTTC. It encodes CASSLIGTNYGYTF.

As regards this clonotype: It may be a read error: a sequence one base away is much more abundant. The chain uses TRBV6-1 and TRBJ2-7; no firm D call. This CDR3 is built from 8 residues. Looked up from germline, CDR1 is MNHNS and CDR2 is SASEGT. The DNA of the CDR3 is TGTGCCAGCAGTGATTGGGCCTTC. Its protein product is CASSDWAF.

The rearrangement links TRBV20-1 to TRBJ2-4; 7 bases map to TRBD2. Germline V lookup: CDR1 DFQATT, CDR2 SNEGSKA (reference sequence). This CDR3 has 15 residues. With 6 bases clipped from V and 0 bases from J, the junction kept 8 bases outside the gene matches. CDR3 nucleotide sequence: TGCAGTGCCCACCCAGCGGGGCTAGCCAAAAACATTCAGTACTTC. Translating gives CSAHPAGLAKNIQYF.

This clonotype was seen only a few times. The rearrangement links TRBV5-6 to TRBJ1-2, with D possibly being TRBD1 (5 bases). Germline CDR1 reads SGHDT; CDR2 reads YYEEEE. Trimming shortened V by 3 bases and J by 2 bases, and 20 bases separated the two germline ends. The CDR3 length is 17 residues. The CDR3 DNA follows: TGTGCCAGCAGCTGGGGGGTTGGAGTGGGATTGAACTATGGCTACACCTTC. It is translated as CASSWGVGVGLNYGYTF.

CDR3 nucleotides: TGTGCCAGCAGCTTAGTCGGGGGCACAGATACGCAGTATTTT. It codes for CASSLVGGTDTQYF. The rearrangement joins TRBV7-9 to TRBJ2-3, with a tentative D call TRBD2 (5 bases). The CDR3 runs to 14 residues. V lost 1 base and J lost 1, with 6 bases in between. CDR1 and CDR2 from the germline V gene are SEHNR and FQNEAQ (reference sequence).